This T cell receptor beta chain appears in the sequencing data of a study of shared clonotypes between healthy human individuals. Original processing notes: With immunoSEQ giving junction-only sequences and no quality scores, filtering differed. Some clones are missing from TCRdb's copy, which holds only in-frame ones; the method was immunoSEQ multiplex PCR. Clone size and V and J calls were adopted from that table, with D and trimming inferred from the DNA. The table has 2 million to 3 million clones, more than 80% seen once. Participating donors were healthy, HIV-negative adults free of recent acute infections or vaccinations. From CD4+ cells came CD45RA+ naive and CD45RA-negative memory subsets. The CDR3 totals 13 residues. Between the trimmed V and J ends, which lost 0 bases and 14 bases, there was a span of 19 bases. CDR1 and CDR2 (germline): GTSNPN, SVGIG (reference sequence).

Sequencing input: naive CD4+ T cells sorted from blood. Subset defined: CD45RA+ positively selected. V gene TRBV30 combines with J gene TRBJ1-2; D may be TRBD1 (6 bases). The TCR sequence derives from a man in his late teens or twenties in good health. The CDR3 sequence is CAWSVGGGGTATF. The CDR3 region has the DNA TGTGCCTGGAGTGTCGGCGGAGGGGGGACCGCGACCTTC.